This T cell receptor beta chain was recorded in a study of long-term antiretroviral therapy in people with HIV. Run at survey level, the immunoSEQ assay was version v3.0. Measured with immunoSEQ multiplex PCR; TCRdb has only the in-frame clones, and not every one. Of 25,000 to 35,000 clones listed, 93% are singletons. Notes on the study in general: Clones that had undergone expansion before ART dominated the repertoire at all time points.

A word on this clone: What it binds is unknown.

This CDR3 has 14 residues. From germline, CDR1 is SGHTA and CDR2 FQGNSA. V trimming: 4 bases; J trimming: 3 bases; junction bases outside the gene matches: 4. The sequenced sample was unsorted PBMCs, obtained 6.2 years after starting antiretroviral therapy. The rearrangement uses TRBV7-2 and TRBJ1-2; 8 nucleotides align to TRBD1. This sequence originates from a man in his forties with HIV. The CDR3 region has the DNA TGTGCCAGCAGCTCCGACAGGGGTGACTATGGCTACACCTTC. Amino acids: CASSSDRGDYGYTF.